Given below is one T cell receptor beta chain in context. TCRdb analysed the RT-PCR reads with MiXCR anew, one entry per CDR3 protein. The repertoire holds about 200,000 distinct CDR3 sequences, with around 41% as singletons. The data originate from a study of patients and donors after allogeneic stem cell transplantation. V dropped 3 bases and J dropped 9; count of bases not matched to a gene: 9. CDR3 length equals 15 residues. The germline V gene encodes CDR1 LNHDA and CDR2 SQIVND (reference sequence). Sequences were obtained from blood, either unsorted or a sorted T cell fraction (not recorded which). The chain recombines TRBV19 with TRBJ2-1; 9 positions agree with TRBD2. This sequence was found in a human donor who was either an allogeneic HSCT recipient or a stem cell or donor lymphocyte infusion donor (not recorded which). It is not recorded whose cells these are; they may come from a transplant donor. The CDR3 reads CASSIAGGPFGEQFF. The CDR3 coding sequence is TGTGCCAGTAGTATCGCGGGAGGGCCTTTTGGTGAGCAGTTCTTC.